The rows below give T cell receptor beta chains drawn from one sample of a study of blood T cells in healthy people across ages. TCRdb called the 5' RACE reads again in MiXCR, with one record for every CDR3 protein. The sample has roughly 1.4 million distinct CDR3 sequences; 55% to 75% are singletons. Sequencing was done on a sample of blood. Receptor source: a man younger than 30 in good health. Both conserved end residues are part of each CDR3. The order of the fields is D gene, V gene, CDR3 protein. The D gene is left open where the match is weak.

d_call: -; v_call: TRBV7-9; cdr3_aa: CASSYPLRGPATNEKLFF
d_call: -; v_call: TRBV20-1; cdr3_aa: CSVLEVTEAFF
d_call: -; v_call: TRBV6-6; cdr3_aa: CASTRDLNEKLFF
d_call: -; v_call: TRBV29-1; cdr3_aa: CSVEDLGRGGDIQYF
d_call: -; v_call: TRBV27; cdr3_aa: CASSLLSGLDGYTF
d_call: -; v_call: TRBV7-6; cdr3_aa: CASKGGGGGYTF
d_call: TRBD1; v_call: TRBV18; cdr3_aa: CASSPGQGMNYNEQFF
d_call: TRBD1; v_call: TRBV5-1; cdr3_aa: CASSYSGTGSYEQYF
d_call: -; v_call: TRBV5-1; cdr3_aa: CASSSSTRNYEQYF
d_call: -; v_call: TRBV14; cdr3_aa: CASSQVTGTDYGYTF
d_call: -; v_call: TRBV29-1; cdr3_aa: CSVRDLGGSEAFF
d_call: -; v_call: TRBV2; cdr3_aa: CASTDSSGDKNIQYF
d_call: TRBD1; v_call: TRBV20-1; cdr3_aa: CSAATGDSYEQYF
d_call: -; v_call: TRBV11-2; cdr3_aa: CASSISTALYYGYTF
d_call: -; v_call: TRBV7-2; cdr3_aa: CASSLGAQGFHEQYF
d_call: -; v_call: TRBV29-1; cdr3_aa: CSVPGQYSYNEQFF
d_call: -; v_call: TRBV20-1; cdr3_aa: CSATAPTTYEQYF
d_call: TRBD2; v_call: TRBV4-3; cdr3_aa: CASSQEAGEYNEQFF
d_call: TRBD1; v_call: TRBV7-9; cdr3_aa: CASSAGTENSPLHF
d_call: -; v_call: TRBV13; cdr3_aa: CASSYSLGTESSYEQYF
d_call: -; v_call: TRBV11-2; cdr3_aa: CASSPTRWFAGNIQYF
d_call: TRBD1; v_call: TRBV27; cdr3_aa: CASSGQDNEQFF
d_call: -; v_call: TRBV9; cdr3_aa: CASSPAMGGGYTF
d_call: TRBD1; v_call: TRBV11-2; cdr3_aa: CASRTGGQEFDNEQFF
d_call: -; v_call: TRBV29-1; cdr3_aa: CSVVMRLRETEAFF
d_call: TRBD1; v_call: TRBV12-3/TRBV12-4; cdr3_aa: CASSKGQGYQPQHF
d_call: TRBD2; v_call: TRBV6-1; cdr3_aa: CASNNFGGGRAGETQYF
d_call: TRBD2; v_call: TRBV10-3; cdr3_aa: CAISDRASGGKYEQYF
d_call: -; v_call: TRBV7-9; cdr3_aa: CASSSYQGHEQYF
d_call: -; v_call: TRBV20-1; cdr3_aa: CSAPGWRNEQFF
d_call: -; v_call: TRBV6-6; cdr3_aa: CASSPDRLSDQPQHF
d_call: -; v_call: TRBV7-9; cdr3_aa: CASSDISGGDFYGYTF
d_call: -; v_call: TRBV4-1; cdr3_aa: CASSQVPPRVNAYEQYF
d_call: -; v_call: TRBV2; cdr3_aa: CASSGSARGGYTF
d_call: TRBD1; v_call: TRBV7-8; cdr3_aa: CASSPWTGAGDNEQFF
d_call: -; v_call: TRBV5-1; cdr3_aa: CASSLGDGTDNYGYTF
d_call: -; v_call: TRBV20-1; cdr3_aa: CSASGAQPQHF
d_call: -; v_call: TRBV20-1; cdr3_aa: CSTTGHNQPQHF
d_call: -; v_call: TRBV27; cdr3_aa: CASRPQGRSYNEQFF
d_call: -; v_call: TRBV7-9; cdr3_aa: CASSPPDGNNEQFF
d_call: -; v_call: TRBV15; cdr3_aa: CATSRVAFSGANVLTF